The 2 T cell receptor beta chains reported below all come from one sample, sequenced in a study of T cell therapy after organ transplantation. No cognate antigen is known for these TCRs. Profiled with immunoSEQ multiplex PCR; TCRdb holds only in-frame clones, not every one. Of around 50,000 clones in the sample, over 90% were seen once. Specimen: CD8+ T cells from blood, collected before autologous CMV-specific T cell therapy. These receptors came from a human patient who had received a solid organ transplant and had CMV disease.

The chain joins TRBV4-3 to TRBJ2-3; 10 bases map to TRBD2. Germline V gene sequence: CDR1 LGHNA, CDR2 YSLEER. The J segment lost 0 bases and the V segment lost 4 bases, leaving 13 bases of the junction unmatched. The CDR3 runs 19 residues. For the CDR3, the DNA is TGCGCCAGCAGCCCCCTCAGCTATAGCGGGGGGACTAGCACAGATACGCAGTATTTT. This encodes CASSPLSYSGGTSTDTQYF.

The V and J genes are TRBV9 and TRBJ2-7; 8 bases line up with TRBD1. This CDR3 spans 14 amino acids. Germline CDR1 and CDR2: SGDLS and YYNGEE. Trimming removed 4 bases from V and 5 bases from J; junction bases left unmatched: 8. CDR3 loop: CASSTRTGINEQYF. CDR3 bases: TGTGCCAGCAGCACCCGGACAGGGATTAACGAGCAGTACTTC. The full variable domain, completed using reference TRBV9 and TRBJ2-7, is DSGVTQTPKHLITATGQRVTLRCSPRSGDLSVYWYQQSLDQGLQFLIQYYNGEERAKGNILERFSAQQFPDLHSELNLSSLELGDSALYFCASSTRTGINEQYFGPGTRLTVT.